This is a list of T cell receptor beta chains from one sample in a study of blood T cell repertoires in COVID-19. The table came from immunoSEQ multiplex PCR; TCRdb's copy has only in-frame clones and leaves some out. The sample has 200,000 to 300,000 clones; around 87% are singletons. Sequences were obtained from peripheral blood. These receptors were collected from a woman aged 45-59 years with acute or convalescent COVID-19. The CDR3 runs from the conserved cysteine through the conserved F or W. Fields, in order: D gene, clone size, V gene, J gene, CDR3 length, CDR3 protein, CDR3 DNA. D genes are given only for firm matches. Clone size is stated in some rows and not others, as once, few, many or a class when expanded.

.	.	TRBV11-2	TRBJ1-2	14	CASSLGWPDYGYTF	TGTGCCAGCAGCTTAGGCTGGCCCGACTATGGCTACACCTTC
.	.	TRBV9	TRBJ2-1	15	CASSITGTPYNEQFF	TGTGCCAGCAGCATAACCGGGACTCCTTACAATGAGCAGTTCTTC
.	.	TRBV5-1	TRBJ1-4	16	CASSFGWRSLEKKLFF	TGCGCCAGCAGCTTTGGGTGGCGGTCTCTGGAGAAAAAACTGTTTTTT
.	few	TRBV7-2	TRBJ1-2	14	CASSLNRDGGGYTF	TGTGCCAGCAGCTTAAACAGGGACGGCGGTGGCTACACCTTC
.	.	TRBV29-1	TRBJ2-1	14	CSVARRSSYNEQFF	TGCAGCGTTGCCAGGCGAAGCTCCTACAATGAGCAGTTCTTC
TRBD2	once	TRBV4-3	TRBJ2-1	16	CASSSSGMGSYNEQFF	TGCGCCAGCAGTTCTAGCGGGATGGGCTCCTACAATGAGCAGTTCTTC
.	.	TRBV2	TRBJ1-3	13	CASSEQVGNTIYF	TGTGCCAGCAGTGAACAGGTTGGAAACACCATATATTTT
TRBD2	.	TRBV3-1/TRBV3-2	TRBJ2-5	15	CASRRLRENQETQYF	TGTGCCAGCAGACGGTTGCGGGAGAACCAAGAGACCCAGTACTTC
TRBD1	.	TRBV7-8	TRBJ2-5	15	CASSPHGTVQETQYF	TGTGCCAGCAGCCCACACGGGACAGTCCAAGAGACCCAGTACTTC
.	.	TRBV4-2	TRBJ1-4	15	CASSQEARGGAKLFF	TGTGCCAGCAGCCAAGAAGCCAGGGGAGGGGCAAAACTGTTTTTT
TRBD1	.	TRBV19	TRBJ1-1	13	CATGTGALTEAFF	TGTGCCACCGGGACAGGGGCGCTCACTGAAGCTTTCTTT
TRBD2	.	TRBV10-3	TRBJ2-1	17	CAISESTSGSSYNEQFF	TGTGCCATCAGTGAGTCTACTAGCGGGTCCTCCTACAATGAGCAGTTCTTC
.	.	TRBV7-3	TRBJ2-2	16	CASSLTGTYNTGELFF	TGTGCCAGCAGCTTAACGGGGACTTATAACACCGGGGAGCTGTTTTTT
.	.	TRBV19	TRBJ2-5	12	CASSFDRETQYF	TGTGCCAGTAGTTTCGATAGAGAGACCCAGTACTTC
.	.	TRBV28	TRBJ2-7	14	CASSLAPGGYEQYF	TGTGCCAGCAGCCTAGCCCCAGGGGGGTACGAGCAGTACTTC
TRBD1	.	TRBV28	TRBJ1-5	17	CASSYAPDRGYNQPQHF	TGTGCCAGCAGTTATGCCCCGGACAGGGGGTATAATCAGCCCCAGCATTTT
.	.	TRBV14	TRBJ1-2	17	CASSSQAGAAGHYGYTF	TGTGCCAGCAGCTCTCAAGCGGGGGCGGCAGGGCACTATGGCTACACCTTC
TRBD2	few	TRBV27	TRBJ2-7	16	CASSPQLSGATYEQYF	TGTGCCAGCAGTCCACAGTTAAGCGGGGCCACCTACGAGCAGTACTTC